Listed here are 29 T cell receptor delta chains from one sample, sequenced in a study of γδ T cells in repeated Plasmodium falciparum infection. Flow sorting of PBMC yielded separate Vgamma9/Vdelta2+ and Vdelta2-negative gammadelta T cell populations for bulk repertoire analysis. TCRdb re-called clones from the multiplex PCR reads via CATT. The repertoire holds roughly 86,000 delta-chain clones, approximately 1.5% seen once, with 7% to 9.5% in the top ten. Input material: gamma-delta T cells from blood. Receptors originate from a pool of human donors (malaria-infected and uninfected, not separated).

On this clone: TCRdb's protein, taken from a much larger clone, differs from this DNA's translation at residue 10, likely owing to a read error; the protein displayed comes from the DNA. V usage is TRDV1 and J usage is TRDJ1; 9 positions agree with TRDD3. Because TCRdb records no J gene, it was assigned here through a match of the DNA to germline. Germline V gene data show CDR1 as TSWWSYY and CDR2 as QGS. With 0 bases clipped from V and 0 bases from J, the junction kept 14 bases outside the gene matches. This CDR3 is built from 20 residues. CDR3 sequence (DNA): TGTGCTCTTGGGGAACTAGTCCTACATCACTGGGGGACGTACACCGATAAACTCATCTTT. Translation gives CALGELVLHHWGTYTDKLIF.

V and J are TRDV1 and TRDJ1, with D unresolved. This CDR3 contains 15 residues. V lost 1 base and J 0 bases, leaving 9 bases between the germline ends. CDR1 TSWWSYY and CDR2 QGS come from the germline V gene. The CDR3 is CALGERVGNTDKLIF. The CDR3 DNA sequence: TGTGCTCTTGGGGAACGGGTGGGTAACACCGATAAACTCATCTTT.

Only a few counts were recorded for this clone. TCRdb's protein, taken from a much larger clone, differs from this DNA's translation at residue 17, likely owing to a read error; the protein displayed comes from the DNA. J is TRDJ1 and V is TRDV1, with 10 nucleotides matching TRDD3. Because TCRdb records no J gene, it was assigned here through a match of the DNA to germline. CDR1 TSWWSYY and CDR2 QGS come from the germline V gene. The CDR3 contains 20 residues. The CDR3 loop reads CALGAFRRDWGIPSTDELIF. CDR3 sequence (DNA): TGTGCTCTTGGGGCTTTCCGGCGGGACTGGGGGATTCCAAGCACCGATGAACTCATCTTT.

This clone was recorded at least ten times. The V and J genes are TRDV1 and TRDJ1; 10 bases map to TRDD3. V dropped 2 bases and J dropped 0; count of bases not matched to a gene: 12. CDR3 length: 19 residues. CDR1 is TSWWSYY, CDR2 QGS, per germline. The CDR3, as DNA: TGTGCTCTTGGGGAATTTTGTCTGGGGGATAATCCTTACACCGATAAACTCATCTTT. Its translation is CALGEFCLGDNPYTDKLIF.

About this clone itself: TCRdb pairs this DNA with a much larger clone's protein that differs at residue 8, likely a read error; the protein shown was translated from the DNA. J is TRDJ1 and V is TRDV2; a possible D gene is TRDD3 (5 bases). Because TCRdb records no J gene, it was assigned here through a match of the DNA to germline. Germline V gene data show CDR1 as GEAIGNYY and CDR2 as EKD. Trimming left V 2 bases short and J 0 bases short, with 27 bases between. The CDR3 loop spans 20 amino acids. CDR3 sequence (DNA): TGTGCCTGTGACAGACTGCTGTGGGATTCGCTAGACCGACACACCGATAAACTCATCTTT. It specifies CACDRLLWDSLDRHTDKLIF.

This clone showed up many times. A far larger clone lies a single base away; this is likely a read error. The same CDR3 arises from other DNA sequences in this sample as well. This chain connects TRDV1 to TRDJ1; the D gene is possibly TRDD3 (6 bases). The CDR3 has 18 residues. Per germline, CDR1 TSWWSYY and CDR2 QGS. Between the trimmed V and J ends, which lost 2 bases and 3 bases, there was a span of 22 bases. CDR3 region: CALGESRVRLGIPDKLIF. The CDR3 DNA is TGTGCTCTTGGGGAAAGTCGGGTGCGTTTGGGGATTCCCGATAAACTCATCTTT.

This clone was seen ten or more times. V gene TRDV1 combines with J gene TRDJ3; no firm D call. Germline V gives CDR1 TSWWSYY, CDR2 QGS. Trimming pared 4 bases from V and 1 base from J, leaving 20 bases between. This CDR3 contains 20 residues. CDR3 in DNA: TGTGCTCTTGGGGGCCGACCAAGACCTGAGCGGTCCTGGGACACCCGACAGATGTTTTTC. This gives the protein CALGGRPRPERSWDTRQMFF.

This clone was recorded a few times. The likely explanation is a read error, given a far larger clone one base away. Other DNA sequences in this specimen translate into the identical CDR3. The chain joins TRDV1 to TRDJ1; D may be TRDD3 (7 bases). In the absence of a J gene in TCRdb, the DNA was matched to germline to assign it here. The CDR3 has 18 amino acids. Germline CDR1 TSWWSYY, CDR2 QGS. For the CDR3, the DNA is TGCGCTCTTGGGGTTTTCCTAAAAGGGATACAAACGAAGCACAAACTCATCTTT. This translates into CALGVFLKGIQTKHKLIF.

This clone was picked up a small number of times. A far bigger clonotype differs at one base, so this is likely a read error. This same CDR3 is encoded by further DNA sequences in the sample. The gene calls are TRDV2 and TRDJ1; 9 nucleotides agree with TRDD3. The CDR3 has 16 amino acids. Germline trimming cut 3 bases from V and 4 bases from J; bases unmatched to any gene: 11. Germline CDR1 and CDR2: GEAIGNYY and EKD. This chain's CDR3 is CACDPVSGGYNDKLIF. CDR3 sequence (DNA): TGTGCCTGTGACCCTGTCTCGGGGGGATACAACGATAAACTCATCTTT.

This chain uses TRAV29/DV5 with TRDJ1; TRDD3 matches at 8 bases. The J gene, left out of TCRdb, was set here by checking the DNA against germline. The CDR3 spans 16 residues. Germline CDR1 and CDR2: NSMFDY and ISSIKDK. V dropped 0 bases and J dropped 1; count of bases not matched to a gene: 8. CDR3 residues: CAASARVLGVTDKLIF. CDR3 DNA: TGTGCAGCAAGCGCGCGGGTACTGGGGGTCACCGATAAACTCATCTTT.

This clone was observed a handful of times. A read error likely explains why the TCRdb protein, taken from a much larger clone, differs from this DNA's translation at residue 17; the protein shown is translated from the DNA. The V gene corresponds to TRDV1; no J gene was called; TRDD3, the D gene given by the table, was not confirmed from the DNA. The germline CDR1 and CDR2 sequences are TSWWSYY and QGS. This CDR3 spans 19 amino acids. The CDR3 spells CALGPRTPSFWGYTDKPIF. The CDR3 DNA is TGTGCTCTTGGGCCCCGTACACCTTCCTTCTGGGGATACACCGATAAACCCATCTTT.

This clone has a handful of counts. A read error is likely here: a far larger clone is one base away. Different DNA sequences within this sample yield the same CDR3. The chain recombines TRDV1 with TRDJ1; D may be TRDD3 (6 bases). In the absence of a J gene in TCRdb, the DNA was matched to germline to assign it here. The CDR3 spans 15 residues. Germline V CDR1 and CDR2: TSWWSYY, QGS. The CDR3 reads CALGDLHHGGDKLIF. CDR3 DNA sequence: TGTGCTCTCGGGGACCTCCACCATGGGGGCGATAAACTCATCTTT.

In the case of this clone: TCRdb records a much larger clone's protein for this DNA, with a difference at residue 4 that likely arises from a read error; the protein given is the translation of the DNA. The rearrangement links TRDV2 to TRDJ1, with D maybe TRDD3 (6 bases). As TCRdb names no J gene, one was assigned here on the basis of a DNA match to germline. The CDR3 contains 19 residues. The V gene's germline CDR1 is GEAIGNYY and CDR2 EKD. V lost 6 bases to trimming and J lost 0 bases, with 28 bases between them. The CDR3 nucleotides read TGTGCCTGTAGCAAGATCGCTTTTGGGGGGCCCAAGTACACCGATAAACTCATCTTT. It encodes CACSKIAFGGPKYTDKLIF.

This clone was seen more than once but under ten times. The translation of this DNA and the TCRdb protein of a much larger clone differ at residue 5, probably owing to a read error; the protein shown here is translated from the DNA. The CDR3 is CACDRGTDKLIF. The CDR3 DNA reads as TGTGCCTGTGACCGGGGGACCGATAAACTCATCTTT. This chain links TRDV2 with TRDJ1, with D perhaps matching TRDD3 (5 bases). TCRdb is silent on the J gene; assignment here came from matching the DNA to germline. Trimming left V 3 bases short and J 2 bases short, with 6 bases between. The CDR3 consists of 12 residues. The germline CDR1 and CDR2 sequences are GEAIGNYY and EKD.

With respect to this clone: A far larger clone is off by one base, so a read error is likely. Other nucleotide sequences in the sample specify the same CDR3. No J gene was named, though the V gene is TRAV38-2/DV8; the table calls TRDD3, which could not be checked here. Germline V gene data show CDR1 as TSESDYY and CDR2 as QEAYKQQN. CDR3 length: 19 residues. CDR3 amino acids: CAYRSGDETGSYVGKGLIF. CDR3 DNA sequence: TGTGCTTATAGGAGTGGCGATGAGACGGGTTCCTACGTGGGAAAGGGGCTCATCTTT.

This clone came up many times. V gene TRDV1 combines with J gene TRDJ1, with 11 bases that match TRDD3. As TCRdb names no J gene, one was assigned here on the basis of a DNA match to germline. This CDR3 has 22 amino acids. The ends lost 4 bases at V and 3 bases at J; junction bases unmatched: 25. Germline CDR1 TSWWSYY, CDR2 QGS. The CDR3 DNA reads TGTGCTCTTGGGGGCTACCCCGGCCTTCCTAGTGTCCTGGGGGATACTGCCGATAAACTCATCTTT. Its translation: CALGGYPGLPSVLGDTADKLIF.

This clone was found a few times. TCRdb pairs this DNA with a much larger clone's protein that differs at residue 6, likely a read error; the protein shown was translated from the DNA. V usage is TRDV3 and J usage is TRDJ1; D is ambiguous. The germline V gene has CDR1 TVYSNPD and CDR2 GDNSRS (reference sequence). The CDR3 covers 16 residues. CDR3 DNA sequence: TGTGCATTCACGGGCGTGACAATGAAGTACACCGATAAACTCATCTTT. Protein product: CAFTGVTMKYTDKLIF.

This clone was seen a few times. The TCRdb protein, from a much larger clone, departs from this DNA's translation at residue 6, likely by read error; the protein shown derives from the DNA. V gene TRDV1 combines with J gene TRDJ1; the match to TRDD3 covers 8 bases. The CDR3 extends over 23 amino acids. V lost 1 base, J lost 3 bases, and 28 bases stayed unmatched. Germline V gives CDR1 TSWWSYY, CDR2 QGS. The CDR3 coding sequence is TGTGCTCTTGGGGAACGACCCTGCCTTCCCAAGACTCTCTGGGGGACCCCTCCCGATAAACTCATCTTT. The encoded protein is CALGERPCLPKTLWGTPPDKLIF.

This clone was detected a few times. With only one base between it and a far larger clone, this is likely a read error. The same CDR3 also results from other DNA sequences found in this sample. The chain is built from TRDV2 and TRDJ1; D might be TRDD3 (6 bases). TCRdb leaves out the J gene; it was filled in here by matching the DNA to germline. The CDR3 contains 17 residues. Deletions cut 1 base from V and 0 bases from J, with 17 bases between. Germline assignment: CDR1 GEAIGNYY and CDR2 EKD. CDR3 amino acids: CACDTLGDTEDTDKLIF. CDR3 in DNA: TGTGCCTGTGACACTCTGGGTGATACGGAAGACACCGATAAACTCATCTTT.

About this clone itself: TCRdb pairs this DNA with a much larger clone's protein that differs at residue 11, likely a read error; the protein shown was translated from the DNA. The chain employs TRDV1 and TRDJ1; D gene uncertain. The J gene was not available in TCRdb and was assigned here by matching the DNA to germline segments. V was cut by 6 bases and J by 2 bases, with 22 bases left in between. This CDR3 is 17 amino acids long. Germline loops: CDR1 TSWWSYY, CDR2 QGS. CDR3 amino acids: CALGHPLPPSLTDKLIF. CDR3 sequence (DNA): TGTGCTCTTGGACATCCTTTGCCGCCTAGTCTGACCGATAAACTCATCTTT.

For this clone: The protein TCRdb lists belongs to a much larger clone and differs from this DNA's translation at residue 11, which points to a read error; the protein shown is made from the DNA. The chain recombines TRDV1 with TRDJ1; D might be TRDD2 (5 bases). TCRdb leaves out the J gene; it was filled in here by matching the DNA to germline. CDR1 is TSWWSYY, CDR2 QGS, per germline. Trimming removed 1 base at V and 10 bases at J, with 22 bases between. The CDR3 has 16 amino acids. In DNA form, the CDR3 reads TGTGCTCTTGGGGAACAAGCCTACGTTCTGGAGGGACGACTCATCTTT. This sequence encodes CALGEQAYVLEGRLIF.

A few counts support this clone. A far larger clone is off by one base, so a read error is likely. This chain's CDR3 is CAYGRETHTDKLIF. In nucleotides, the CDR3 is TGCGCCTATGGTAGGGAGACTCACACCGATAAACTCATCTTT. The V gene is TRDV3, the J gene TRDJ1; D remains ambiguous. TCRdb is silent on the J gene; assignment here came from matching the DNA to germline. Germline lookup yields CDR1 TVYSNPD and CDR2 GDNSRS (reference sequence). This CDR3 comprises 14 residues.

Only a few counts were recorded for this clone. The protein held in TCRdb is that of a much larger clone and does not match this DNA's translation at residue 3, likely because of a read error; the protein shown is translated from the DNA. The V call is TRDV1, the J call TRDJ1, with D possibly matching TRDD3 (7 bases). Assignment of the J gene here rests on matching the DNA to germline, because TCRdb gives none. The V gene's germline CDR1 is TSWWSYY and CDR2 QGS. CDR3 size: 17 residues. The CDR3 DNA reads TGTGCTCCTGGGGAAACGTCCTACTGGGGATCCACCGATAAACTCATCTTT. It yields the protein CAPGETSYWGSTDKLIF.

This clone appeared many times. This chain connects TRDV1 to TRDJ1, with TRDD3 matching over 8 bases. TCRdb records no J gene; here it was assigned by comparing the DNA to germline. After removal of 1 base from V and 0 bases from J, the junction contained 10 bases not matched to a gene. CDR3 length: 18 amino acids. Per germline, CDR1 TSWWSYY and CDR2 QGS. The CDR3 protein is CALGEQCTGGLYTDKLIF. For the CDR3, the DNA is TGTGCTCTTGGGGAACAATGTACTGGGGGCCTGTACACCGATAAACTCATCTTT.

This clone was observed a handful of times. TCRdb has a much larger clone's protein, which differs at residue 8 from the translation of this DNA, likely because of a read error; what is shown is the protein translated from the DNA. V usage is TRDV1 and J usage is TRDJ1; the D gene is possibly TRDD3 (5 bases). V was cut by 2 bases and J by 0 bases, with 28 bases left in between. This CDR3 is 21 amino acids long. Germline lookup yields CDR1 TSWWSYY and CDR2 QGS. The CDR3 spells CALGESVLGRAVKLYTDKLIF. In DNA form, the CDR3 reads TGTGCTCTTGGGGAATCCGTCCTGGGACGCGCCGTAAAGTTGTACACCGATAAACTCATCTTT.

This sequence joins TRDV2 and TRDJ1, with 8 bases identical to TRDD3. The J gene was not available in TCRdb and was assigned here by matching the DNA to germline segments. CDR3 length equals 14 residues. V lost 5 bases, J lost 6 bases, and 10 bases stayed unmatched. In germline, CDR1 is GEAIGNYY, CDR2 EKD. The CDR3 sequence is CACVLRDTVYKLIF. As DNA, the CDR3 is TGTGCCTGTGTCCTCCGGGATACGGTTTATAAACTCATCTTT.

This clone was observed a few times. A far larger clone is only one base removed, so a read error is likely. The same CDR3 also results from other DNA sequences found in this sample. This sequence joins TRDV1 and TRDJ3, with unresolved D. TCRdb does not report a J gene; here it was assigned by matching the DNA to germline references. The CDR3 contains 16 residues. CDR1 and CDR2 from the germline V gene are TSWWSYY and QGS. Trimming stripped 9 bases from V and 2 bases from J, with 14 bases between. The CDR3, as DNA: TGTGCTCTAAACCTGCGGCACACCTGGGACACCCGACAGATGTTTTTC. Translating gives CALNLRHTWDTRQMFF.

This clone was observed many times. Different DNA sequences within this sample yield the same CDR3. The CDR3: CALGELGASPGVHWGKLIF. DNA for the CDR3: TGTGCTCTTGGGGAACTTGGGGCTAGCCCTGGGGTTCACTGGGGCAAACTCATCTTT. The rearrangement uses TRDV1 and TRDJ1; the match to TRDD3 covers 7 bases. CDR1 and CDR2 (germline): TSWWSYY, QGS. The CDR3 length is 19 residues. J was trimmed by 8 bases and V by 0 bases; bases with no gene match: 21.

For this clone: TCRdb's protein, taken from a much larger clone, differs from this DNA's translation at residue 14, likely owing to a read error; the protein displayed comes from the DNA. The genes are TRDV1 and TRDJ1; 7 bases fit TRDD3. Here the J gene was assigned by germline matching of the DNA, as TCRdb has none. The CDR3 runs to 19 residues. The ends lost 2 bases at V and 3 bases at J; junction bases unmatched: 18. Germline CDR1 TSWWSYY, CDR2 QGS. CDR3 DNA sequence: TGTGCTCTTGGGGAAACAGTACCCCGGGATACTGAGTACGCCGATAAACTCATCTTT. Protein sequence: CALGETVPRDTEYADKLIF.